This TCR beta chain was sequenced in a study of CD8+CD57+ T cells in acquired aplastic anemia. The CDR3 consists of 16 residues. Germline V gene sequence: CDR1 SEHNR, CDR2 FQNEAQ (reference sequence). Genomic DNA templated the TCR beta VDJ and CDR3 profiling. TCRdb used MiXCR to reprocess the reads, holding one entry per CDR3 protein. Of approximately 250,000 distinct CDR3 sequences in the sample, less than 85% were seen once. For this clonotype: Its antigen remains unknown. A junction boundary mismatches the germline segment, possibly from a read error.

Whoever was chosen for sequencing had shown CD8+CD57+ cell expansion by flow cytometry. Each patient had severe acquired aplastic anemia. Patients were therapy-naive when their blood was sampled. Findings and limits, study-wide: Around 30 sequences, all CD8+ CDR3, were shared between patients and controls.

V and J are TRBV7-9 and TRBJ1-5; D is ambiguous. This sequence originates from a human donor with aplastic anemia. What was sequenced was sorted CD4+, CD8+, or CD8+CD57+ T cells (not recorded which) from PBMCs. In nucleotides, the CDR3 is TGTGCCAGCAGCTTTTACAGAAGTAGAGGCAATGAGCCCCAGCATTTT. Protein: CASSFYRSRGNEPQHF.